The clone carrying this T cell receptor (beta chain) was observed at least ten times. The antigen remains undetermined. TCRdb re-called the PCR reads through MiXCR. Among tens of thousands of clones listed, around 15% were seen once. The CDR3 contains 14 residues. CDR1 and CDR2 from the germline V gene are LGHNA and YNFKEQ. V lost 1 base and J 5 bases, leaving 12 bases between the germline ends. This entry belongs to a study of metastatic and nonmetastatic thyroid tumors. Overall study: Malignant and benign thyroid patients had repertoires compared in peripheral blood and tumor or nodule tissue.

Until they underwent thyroid surgery, no patient had received any treatment. Broader study findings: In both blood and tumor samples, TCR beta diversity was reported significantly higher for malignant than benign nodules.

The rearrangement links TRBV4-2 to TRBJ2-7; a possible D gene is TRBD2 (5 bases). Input material: blood. The origin of this receptor is a female donor with papillary thyroid cancer or a benign thyroid nodule (not recorded which). Some clones in this sample may be carry-over from other donors' samples. The CDR3 nucleotides read TGTGCCAGCAGCCAAGGTCGGCGGGTTGACGAGCAGTACTTC. This translates into CASSQGRRVDEQYF.